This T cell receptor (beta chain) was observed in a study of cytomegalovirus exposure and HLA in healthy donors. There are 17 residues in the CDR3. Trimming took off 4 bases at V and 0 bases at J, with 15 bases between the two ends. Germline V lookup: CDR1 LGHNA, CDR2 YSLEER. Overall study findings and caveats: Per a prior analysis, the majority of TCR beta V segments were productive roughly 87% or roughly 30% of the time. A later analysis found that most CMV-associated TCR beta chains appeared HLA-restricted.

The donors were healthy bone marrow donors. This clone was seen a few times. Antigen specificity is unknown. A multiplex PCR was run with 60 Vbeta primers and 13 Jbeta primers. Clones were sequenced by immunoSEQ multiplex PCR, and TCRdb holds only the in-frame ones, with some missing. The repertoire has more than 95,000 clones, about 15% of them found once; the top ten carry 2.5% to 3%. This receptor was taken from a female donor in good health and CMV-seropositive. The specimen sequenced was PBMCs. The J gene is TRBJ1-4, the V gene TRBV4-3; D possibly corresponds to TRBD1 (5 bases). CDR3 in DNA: TGCGCCAGCAGCCTGAATTTCAGGGCAGCAACTAATGAAAAACTGTTTTTT. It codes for CASSLNFRAATNEKLFF.